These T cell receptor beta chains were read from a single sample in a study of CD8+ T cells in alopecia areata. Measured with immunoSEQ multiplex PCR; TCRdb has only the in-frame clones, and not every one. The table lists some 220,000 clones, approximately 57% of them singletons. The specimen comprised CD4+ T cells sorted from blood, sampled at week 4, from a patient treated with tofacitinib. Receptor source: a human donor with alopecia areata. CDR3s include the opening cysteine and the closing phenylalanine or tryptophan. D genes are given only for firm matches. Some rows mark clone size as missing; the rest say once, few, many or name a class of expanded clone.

CDR3 protein: CASSLDISRVGNIQYF
CDR3 DNA: TGTGCCAGCAGCTTAGATATTAGCAGGGTTGGAAACATTCAGTACTTC
clone size: .
V gene: TRBV7-2
D gene: .
J gene: TRBJ2-4

CDR3 protein: CAWSVRQGASGYTF
CDR3 DNA: TGTGCCTGGAGTGTGCGGCAGGGGGCGAGTGGCTACACCTTC
clone size: .
V gene: TRBV30
D gene: TRBD1
J gene: TRBJ1-2

CDR3 protein: CSVLGGPANTGELFF
CDR3 DNA: TGCAGCGTTTTGGGGGGCCCCGCGAACACCGGGGAGCTGTTTTTT
clone size: .
V gene: TRBV29-1
D gene: .
J gene: TRBJ2-2

CDR3 protein: CAWTGERLGSPLHF
CDR3 DNA: TGTGCCTGGACAGGGGAAAGGCTTGGTTCACCCCTCCACTTT
clone size: .
V gene: TRBV30
D gene: .
J gene: TRBJ1-6

CDR3 protein: CSVESPLAGGEQYF
CDR3 DNA: TGCAGCGTTGAATCCCCACTAGCGGGGGGTGAGCAGTACTTC
clone size: .
V gene: TRBV29-1
D gene: TRBD2
J gene: TRBJ2-7

CDR3 protein: CASSQDLAGAYNEQFF
CDR3 DNA: TGCGCCAGCAGCCAAGATCTGGCGGGGGCATACAATGAGCAGTTCTTC
clone size: .
V gene: TRBV4-3
D gene: .
J gene: TRBJ2-1

CDR3 protein: CASSTTARAGNTIYF
CDR3 DNA: TGCGCCAGCAGCACGACGGCCAGGGCTGGAAACACCATATATTTT
clone size: .
V gene: TRBV5-1
D gene: .
J gene: TRBJ1-3

CDR3 protein: CASSLDSGLAGRDEQYF
CDR3 DNA: TGTGCCAGCAGCTTAGATTCGGGACTAGCGGGGCGGGACGAGCAGTACTTC
clone size: once
V gene: TRBV11-2
D gene: TRBD2
J gene: TRBJ2-7

CDR3 protein: CASSTLERLETQYF
CDR3 DNA: TGCGCCAGCAGCACCCTCGAGCGTCTTGAGACCCAGTACTTC
clone size: .
V gene: TRBV5-1
D gene: .
J gene: TRBJ2-5

CDR3 protein: CASSSDVDHTDTQYF
CDR3 DNA: TGTGCCAGCAGCTCGGACGTCGATCACACAGATACGCAGTATTTT
clone size: once
V gene: TRBV7-3
D gene: .
J gene: TRBJ2-3